This T cell receptor (beta chain) was recorded in a study of cytomegalovirus exposure and HLA in healthy donors. Study information: A preliminary data release comprised 91 million or so unique TCRs obtained from HLA-typed donors. Overall study findings and caveats: Beyond CMV serostatus, there was no information to go on about immune exposure. Exclusion as indistinguishable affected some V segments, including TRBV6-2 and TRBV6-3. Earlier analysis found most TCR beta V segments productive about 90% or about 30% of the time.

The junction had 6 bases not matched to a gene; V was cut back by 4 bases and J by 3 bases. Germline assignment: CDR1 SGHRS and CDR2 YFSETQ. The CDR3 has 15 amino acids. Note on this clone: Its antigen is currently unknown.

The PCR was carried out with 60 Vbeta primers and 13 Jbeta primers. Sequencing was performed with immunoSEQ multiplex PCR; in TCRdb, only in-frame clones are kept and a portion is missing. Of around 200,000 clones detected, less than 90% appear once; the ten largest clones hold approximately 0.31%. V usage is TRBV5-1 and J usage is TRBJ1-2; 10 nucleotides match TRBD1. Sequencing was carried out using PBMCs. This sequence was found in a woman younger than 45 in good health and CMV-seronegative. CDR3 DNA: TGCGCCAGCAGCGATGGACAGGGGGGATACTATGGCTACACCTTC. Translated: CASSDGQGGYYGYTF.